Each of the 14 T cell receptor beta chains below was sequenced from the same sample in a study of graft-versus-host responses after intestinal transplantation. The antigens for these receptors are not known. The repertoire was sequenced with immunoSEQ multiplex PCR; TCRdb's copy has only in-frame clones and lacks some. This sample has about 120,000 clones, with roughly nine tenths found just once. Specimen: unstimulated CD4+ T cells sorted from spleen or lymph node cells, collected before intestinal transplant. These receptors originate from a human donor who received an intestinal transplant.

The rearrangement joins TRBV9 to TRBJ2-1; the match to TRBD2 covers 10 bases. The J segment lost 4 bases and the V segment lost 4 bases, leaving 5 bases of the junction unmatched. The CDR3 runs to 15 residues. Germline lookup yields CDR1 SGDLS and CDR2 YYNGEE. DNA of the CDR3: TGTGCCAGCAGCTGGGATAGCGGGGGGTACAATGAGCAGTTCTTC. It yields the protein CASSWDSGGYNEQFF.

V and J are TRBV10-3 and TRBJ2-2, with 12 bases matching TRBD2. Germline trimming cut 8 bases from V and 3 bases from J; bases unmatched to any gene: 7. The CDR3 is made up of 16 amino acids. Germline values: CDR1 ENHRY, CDR2 SYGVKD. The CDR3 loop is CAIASGRALDTGELFF. In nucleotides, the CDR3 is TGTGCCATCGCTAGCGGGAGGGCCTTGGACACCGGGGAGCTGTTTTTT.

The gene calls are TRBV29-1 and TRBJ1-1; weak D call: TRBD1 (6 bases). Trimming cost V 6 bases and J 0 bases, with 11 bases left between them. The CDR3 sequence is 13 residues long. Germline CDR1 is SQVTM and CDR2 is ANQGSEA. CDR3 nucleotide sequence: TGCAGCGTACAGGGAAGGTTGAACACTGAAGCTTTCTTT. It specifies CSVQGRLNTEAFF.

The V call is TRBV6-5, the J call TRBJ1-1; 9 positions agree with TRBD1. The CDR3 is 13 amino acids. Germline CDR1 reads MNHEY; CDR2 reads SVGAGI. The V gene end was trimmed by 4 bases and the J gene end by 5 bases; junction bases not matched to a gene: 2. The CDR3 DNA follows: TGTGCCAGCAGTTCCGACAGGGGGACTGAAGCTTTCTTT. It is translated as CASSSDRGTEAFF.

The rearrangement links TRBV7-9 to TRBJ1-1; D remains unclear. The CDR3 is 13 residues long. Trimming pared 9 bases from V and 10 bases from J, leaving 21 bases between. Germline CDR1 reads SEHNR; CDR2 reads FQNEAQ (reference sequence). The CDR3 protein is CASNPVSGRGAFF. The CDR3 DNA follows: TGTGCCAGTAACCCGGTCTCGGGCCGGGGAGCTTTCTTT.

V and J are TRBV27 and TRBJ2-3, with 8 bases identical to TRBD1. CDR3 length: 16 amino acids. In germline, CDR1 is MNHEY, CDR2 SMNVEV (reference sequence). Trimming at V came to 4 bases and at J to 7 bases, leaving 13 bases not matched to a gene. The CDR3 region is CASSSPGQGPLNTQYF. The CDR3, as DNA: TGTGCCAGCAGTTCTCCCGGACAGGGCCCGTTAAATACGCAGTATTTT.

This clone was observed a few times. The sample contains more than one DNA sequence encoding this CDR3. The chain combines TRBV5-1 with TRBJ2-7; D is possibly TRBD1 (5 bases). CDR1 is SGHRS and CDR2 is YFSETQ in the germline V gene. The CDR3 contains 13 residues. V was cut by 0 bases and J by 2 bases, with 6 bases left in between. Here the CDR3 reads CASSLAGTYEQYF. In DNA, the CDR3 is TGCGCCAGCAGCTTGGCAGGGACCTACGAGCAGTACTTC.

The chain has TRBV5-1 and TRBJ1-4; tentatively, D is TRBD1 (5 bases). CDR1 and CDR2 (germline): SGHRS, YFSETQ. The V and J ends lost 3 bases and 7 bases respectively, with 13 bases between them. The CDR3 is made up of 14 amino acids. This CDR3 reads CASSSGGSGEKLFF. In nucleotides, the CDR3 is TGCGCCAGCAGCTCCGGGGGATCAGGTGAAAAACTGTTTTTT.

In its sample, this clone was seen once. The genes are TRBV14 and TRBJ2-7, with 9 nucleotides matching TRBD1. V was pared by 4 bases and J by 2 bases, with 3 bases of the junction left unmatched. This CDR3 has 14 residues. CDR1 and CDR2 from the germline V gene are SGHDN and FVKESK. The CDR3, as DNA: TGTGCCAGCAGCCGACAGGGGGGGACCTACGAGCAGTACTTC. It translates to CASSRQGGTYEQYF.

The chain uses TRBV10-3 and TRBJ2-7; D is possibly TRBD2 (6 bases). The CDR3 has 15 amino acids. Germline V gene sequence: CDR1 ENHRY, CDR2 SYGVKD. V was clipped by 6 bases and J by 3 bases, with 18 bases between them. The chain's CDR3 is CAISRDPPGVYEQYF. CDR3 DNA: TGTGCCATCAGCCGGGACCCCCCGGGGGTCTACGAGCAGTACTTC.

The chain couples TRBV9 to TRBJ2-2; no definite D call. The CDR3 runs to 16 residues. V was shortened by 2 bases and J by 0 bases, with 11 bases between the two germline ends. Germline CDR1 reads SGDLS; CDR2 reads YYNGEE. The CDR3 nucleotides read TGTGCCAGCAGCGTCCGGCTAGTCGCGAACACCGGGGAGCTGTTTTTT. Protein product: CASSVRLVANTGELFF.

The chain links TRBV4-2 to TRBJ2-3; 9 bases align to TRBD2. The CDR3 is 16 residues long. The V gene's germline CDR1 is LGHNA and CDR2 YNFKEQ. V lost 6 bases and J lost 1; bases outside the gene matches: 8. CDR3: CASRQIPSGGTDTQYF. The CDR3 nucleotides are TGTGCCAGCAGACAGATCCCTAGCGGGGGCACAGATACGCAGTATTTT.

This clone is a singleton in its sample. The chain joins TRBV7-2 to TRBJ1-2; D gene ambiguous. The germline gives CDR1 SGHTA, CDR2 FQGNSA. CDR3 length: 13 residues. Trimming cost V 2 bases and J 8 bases, with 12 bases left between them. The chain's CDR3 is CASSLSQVKGYTF. In nucleotides, the CDR3 is TGTGCCAGCAGCTTATCCCAGGTCAAGGGCTACACCTTC.

This clone was recorded only once. This CDR3 is also generated by other DNA sequences in the sample. The chain has TRBV28 and TRBJ2-7, with 9 positions matching TRBD2. Germline values: CDR1 MDHEN, CDR2 SYDVKM. This CDR3 is 15 amino acids long. With V trimmed by 2 bases and J by 3 bases, 5 bases remained unmatched. CDR3 loop: CASSLGLAGLYEQYF. For the CDR3, the DNA is TGTGCCAGCAGTTTAGGCCTAGCGGGGCTCTACGAGCAGTACTTC.